This entry describes one TCR beta chain. The antigen is not known. The sample originates from a study of beta chain features in type 1 diabetes. At the level of the study: All samples combined gave roughly 100 million sorted cells for examination. Study-wide findings and caveats: cDNA-based sequencing might over-represent cells highly expressing TCR. The influence of HLA type on TCRB rearrangement stayed undetermined. Insertion counts at VDJ junctions were lower in type 1 diabetes patients, who also showed more deletions there.

Reverse transcribing all isolated RNA meant expressed TCRB transcripts were sequenced. Libraries were prepared by immunoSEQ multiplex PCR; TCRdb keeps only in-frame clonotypes and omits some of them. The data contain tens of thousands of clones, roughly 30% of them singletons. Germline CDR1 is SGHRS and CDR2 is YFSETQ. This CDR3 comprises 14 residues. The V gene lost 0 bases and the J gene lost 4 bases, with 8 bases spanning the gap. The specimen was stem cell memory CD4+ T cells from blood. V usage is TRBV5-1 and J usage is TRBJ2-1; no firm D call. The clonotype was recovered from a young woman in good health. CDR3 bases: TGCGCCAGCAGCTTGGGCCTAATTTACAATGAGCAGTTCTTC. Translating gives CASSLGLIYNEQFF.